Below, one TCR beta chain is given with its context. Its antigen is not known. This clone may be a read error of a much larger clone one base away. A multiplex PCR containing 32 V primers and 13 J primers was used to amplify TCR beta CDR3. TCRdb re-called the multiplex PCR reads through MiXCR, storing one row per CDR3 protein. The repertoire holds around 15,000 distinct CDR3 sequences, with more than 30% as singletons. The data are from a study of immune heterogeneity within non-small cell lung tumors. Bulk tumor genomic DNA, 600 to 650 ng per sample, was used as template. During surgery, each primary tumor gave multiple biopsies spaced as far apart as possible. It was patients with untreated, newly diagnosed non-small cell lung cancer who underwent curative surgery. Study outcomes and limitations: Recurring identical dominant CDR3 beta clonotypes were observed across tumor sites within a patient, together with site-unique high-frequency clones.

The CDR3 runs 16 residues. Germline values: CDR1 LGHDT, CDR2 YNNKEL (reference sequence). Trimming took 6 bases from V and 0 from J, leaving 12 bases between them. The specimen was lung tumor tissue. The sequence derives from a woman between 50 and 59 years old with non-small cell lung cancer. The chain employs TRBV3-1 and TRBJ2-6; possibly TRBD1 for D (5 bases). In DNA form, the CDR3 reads TGTGCCAGCAGATGGACAACAAACTCTGGGGCCAACGTCCTGACTTTC. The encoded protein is CASRWTTNSGANVLTF.